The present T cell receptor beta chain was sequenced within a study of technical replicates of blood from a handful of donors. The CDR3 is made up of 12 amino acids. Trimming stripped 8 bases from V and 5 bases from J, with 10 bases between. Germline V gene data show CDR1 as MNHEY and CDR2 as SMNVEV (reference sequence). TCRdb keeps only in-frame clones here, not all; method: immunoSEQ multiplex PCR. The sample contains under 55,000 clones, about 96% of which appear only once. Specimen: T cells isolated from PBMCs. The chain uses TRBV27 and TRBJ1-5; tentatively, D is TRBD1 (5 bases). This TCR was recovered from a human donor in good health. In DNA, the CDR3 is TGTGCCAGCGGCGAACAGGATCAGCCCCAGCATTTT. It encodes CASGEQDQPQHF.